This is a list of T cell receptor beta chains from one sample in a study of early T cells in non-severe SARS-CoV-2 infection. TCRdb independently ran MiXCR on the 5' RACE reads; one entry per CDR3 protein. The repertoire includes 70,000 to 95,000 distinct CDR3 sequences, roughly 10% of them detected once, and about 4.8% sits in the top ten. Sequencing was done on a sample of whole blood. The receptors stem from an adult who was a healthcare worker with PCR-confirmed SARS-CoV-2 infection or an uninfected control (not recorded which). The CDR3 runs from the conserved cysteine through the conserved F or W. Each record gives: clone size, J gene, D gene, V gene, CDR3 DNA, CDR3 protein. The D gene is left open where the match is weak. Only some rows state a clone size, as once, few, many or a class for expanded clones.

- | TRBJ1-4 | - | TRBV7-9 | TGTGCCAGCAGCGCGTGGAGTCCGTCAGTCGATGAAAAACTGTTTTTT | CASSAWSPSVDEKLFF
many | TRBJ2-3 | - | TRBV5-6 | TGTGCCAGCAGCTCCACTCCCAGGTCAGATACGCAGTATTTT | CASSSTPRSDTQYF
many | TRBJ2-4 | TRBD1 | TRBV11-3 | TGTGCCAGCAGCCCCCAGGGGGTTGGAAACATTCAGTACTTC | CASSPQGVGNIQYF
many | TRBJ1-6 | TRBD1 | TRBV6-6 | TGTGCCAGCAGACTGACAGGGAACGGCTCACCCCTCCACTTT | CASRLTGNGSPLHF
- | TRBJ1-4 | - | TRBV4-1 | TGCGCCAGCAGCCAAGGGTTCTGGGAAAAACTGTTTTTT | CASSQGFWEKLFF
- | TRBJ2-2 | TRBD1 | TRBV11-1 | TGTGCCAGCAGCTTATCCGGGACAGGGTTCACCGGGGAGCTGTTTTTT | CASSLSGTGFTGELFF
- | TRBJ1-3 | - | TRBV21-1 | TGTGCCAGCAGCAAAGCGGGACAGCAATCTGGAAACACCATATATTTT | CASSKAGQQSGNTIYF
- | TRBJ2-5 | - | TRBV10-3 | TGTGCCATCACAGACAGGTCAGGGGAGACCCAGTACTTC | CAITDRSGETQYF
many | TRBJ2-5 | - | TRBV27 | TGTGCCAGCAGTTCCAGACGGGATAAACAAGAGACCCAGTACTTC | CASSSRRDKQETQYF
- | TRBJ2-7 | TRBD1 | TRBV10-1 | TGCGCCAGCAGCTCGGACAGGAGCTCCTACGAGCAGTACTTC | CASSSDRSSYEQYF
many | TRBJ1-1 | TRBD1 | TRBV7-2 | TGTGCCAGCAGCTCCTCACACAGGGGACAGACTGAAGCTTTCTTT | CASSSSHRGQTEAFF
many | TRBJ2-7 | - | TRBV11-2 | TGTGCCAGCAGCTTAGAAGGGGAGTGGCAGTACTTC | CASSLEGEWQYF
many | TRBJ2-7 | - | TRBV7-2 | TGTGCCAGCAGCCCAAACTCCTACGAGCAGTACTTC | CASSPNSYEQYF
- | TRBJ2-3 | TRBD1 | TRBV5-6 | TGTGCCAGCAGCTTGGTACGGACAGGGGGAGATACGCAGTATTTT | CASSLVRTGGDTQYF
many | TRBJ2-7 | TRBD1 | TRBV18 | TGTGCCAGCTCTCCAGACAGGGGGTCCTACGAGCAGTACTTC | CASSPDRGSYEQYF
- | TRBJ2-2 | - | TRBV3-1 | TGTGCCAGCAGCCAACGTGGCAATAGGGAGCTGTTTTTT | CASSQRGNRELFF
- | TRBJ2-1 | TRBD2 | TRBV29-1 | TGCAGTGGAAACGGGGGGGCGACCTACAATGAGCAGTTCTTC | CSGNGGATYNEQFF
many | TRBJ2-5 | - | TRBV29-1 | TGCAGCGTTGATTCCCGAGGGTCCCAGTACTTC | CSVDSRGSQYF
few | TRBJ1-1 | - | TRBV6-5 | TGTGCCAGCAGTTACTCGGGGGGAGGCAATGAAGCTTTCTTT | CASSYSGGGNEAFF
- | TRBJ1-3 | - | TRBV9 | TGTGCCAGCAAGACCTCTGGAAACACCATATATTTT | CASKTSGNTIYF
few | TRBJ1-3 | TRBD1 | TRBV6-5 | TGTGCCAGCAGTTCCGGGACAGGGAATGGAAACACCATATATTTT | CASSSGTGNGNTIYF
- | TRBJ2-7 | - | TRBV3-1 | TGTGCCAGCAGCCAAGTGGGGTACGAGCAGTACTTC | CASSQVGYEQYF
many | TRBJ2-6 | - | TRBV14 | TGTGCCAGCAGCCCACCCTGGCGGGTGACTGGGGCCAACGTCCTGACTTTC | CASSPPWRVTGANVLTF
- | TRBJ1-1 | TRBD1 | TRBV9 | TGTGCCAGCAGCGCCACAACAGGGGGCACTGAAGCTTTCTTT | CASSATTGGTEAFF
many | TRBJ1-1 | TRBD1 | TRBV20-1 | TGCAGTGCCTACGCAGACAGGGGGTCGGCTGAAGCTTTCTTT | CSAYADRGSAEAFF
few | TRBJ1-4 | - | TRBV7-6 | TGTGCCAGCAGCTTAGGGCTGGGGGATGAAAAACTGTTTTTT | CASSLGLGDEKLFF
few | TRBJ2-3 | - | TRBV7-9 | TGTGCCAGCAGGGACCCGGCGGGCGGAGTTTCCAGCACAGATACGCAGTATTTT | CASRDPAGGVSSTDTQYF
- | TRBJ2-1 | TRBD1 | TRBV4-1 | TGCGCCAGCAGCCAAGTACAGGGGATATCCTACAATGAGCAGTTCTTC | CASSQVQGISYNEQFF
many | TRBJ1-5 | - | TRBV5-5 | TGTGCCAGCAGCTTTCCTGATCAGCCCCAGCATTTT | CASSFPDQPQHF
few | TRBJ2-5 | - | TRBV2 | TGTGCCAGCAGTTATGTCTCGGCCCAAGAGACCCAGTACTTC | CASSYVSAQETQYF
many | TRBJ2-2 | - | TRBV7-9 | TGTGCCAGCAGTCCACCCGGGACGAAGAACACCGGGGAGCTGTTTTTT | CASSPPGTKNTGELFF
- | TRBJ2-2 | TRBD1 | TRBV29-1 | TGCAGCGTGGACAGGGCGAACACCGGGGAGCTGTTTTTT | CSVDRANTGELFF
many | TRBJ1-6 | - | TRBV9 | TGTGCCAGCAGCGGCGACAGTCCTTATAATTCACCCCTCCACTTT | CASSGDSPYNSPLHF
few | TRBJ1-4 | - | TRBV27 | TGTGCCAGCAGTTTATTCCGACAGCAAGATGAAAAACTGTTTTTT | CASSLFRQQDEKLFF
- | TRBJ2-7 | TRBD1 | TRBV18 | TGTGCCAGCTCATCCAAGTCAGGGGGCGACGAGCAGTACTTC | CASSSKSGGDEQYF
- | TRBJ2-3 | - | TRBV2 | TGTGCCAGCAGTGAGGGGGGAGTCAGGGGCACAGATACGCAGTATTTT | CASSEGGVRGTDTQYF
- | TRBJ2-3 | - | TRBV29-1 | TGCAGCGTGACTTTTACCCGGAATACGCAGTATTTT | CSVTFTRNTQYF
many | TRBJ2-1 | - | TRBV7-6 | TGTGCCAGCAGCTACCCAGGATACAATGAGCAGTTCTTC | CASSYPGYNEQFF
- | TRBJ2-7 | - | TRBV11-2 | TGTGCCAGCAGCTTATCCTTGGAGGTCTACGAGCAGTACTTC | CASSLSLEVYEQYF
many | TRBJ2-1 | - | TRBV6-5 | TGTGCCAGCCACCAGACCTCCCACAATGAGCAGTTCTTC | CASHQTSHNEQFF
- | TRBJ2-5 | - | TRBV20-1 | TGCAGTGCTAGTGAACAAGAGACCCAGTACTTC | CSASEQETQYF
many | TRBJ1-2 | - | TRBV6-1 | TGTGCCAGCAGTGGTTCAGGACAAGGCTATGGCTACACCTTC | CASSGSGQGYGYTF
- | TRBJ1-4 | - | TRBV2 | TGTGCCAGCAGTGAATTCCCTGTTCGGGCTGAAAAACTGTTTTTT | CASSEFPVRAEKLFF